This T cell receptor (beta chain) was sequenced in a study of blood T cell repertoires in COVID-19 (TCRdb year 2020). Context from the whole study: Collaborator samples came from the United States, Italy and Spain and covered acute and convalescent phases of COVID-19. The prospective study material was composed of cDNA or gDNA derived from T cells, B-cell-depleted T cells, or PBMCs. Nearly every sample came with metadata listing a de-identified subject ID, COVID-19 status, age in years and sex. The samples were drawn from the first 160 participants of the ongoing ImmuneRACE study and from about 1,200 subjects provided by 6 global collaborators. Where HLA class I and class II types were available, the types were taken from metadata supplied by the sample provider, not from assay-based typing. The repertoires were made available in a free public database intended to serve as a resource for research on the immune response to SARS-CoV-2. Deeply sampled blood TCRbeta repertoires from subjects exposed to, actively infected with, or recovered from COVID-19 were included in the dataset.

As concerns this clone: It lacks a known antigen. Per-nucleotide qualities are absent, and no much larger clonotype sits a single base away.

CDR1 and CDR2, looked up from the germline V gene, are MNHEY and SVGAGI. V was cut back by 10 bases and J by 6 bases, leaving a gap of 13 bases between them. The CDR3 starts with the cysteine, ends with the phenylalanine, and has 11 residues. Only the CDR3 portion is preserved as DNA: 33 bases, with reading frame beginning at the first base. Overall study results and their limits: Clinical and demographic metadata were provided uncurated, with the amount varying by source and participant.

The immunoSEQ Assay, a bias-controlled multiplex PCR, was used to amplify TCRbeta CDR3 regions from genomic DNA. As for how the authors treated the data: Within the assay, amplification of reference gene primers was used to estimate how many nucleated cells each sample contained. To quantify the absolute abundance of each unique TCRbeta CDR3 rearrangement, sequence reads were collapsed and filtered. For each sample, productive Simpson clonality was calculated as the square root of Simpson's diversity index over productive rearrangements. Sourced from immuneACCESS, this table was stored by TCRdb with only in-frame sequences that have V and J called. A share of the clones is absent; for the studies checked, an unresolved V gene accounts for under half, and the remainder has no known explanation. V, J and clone size derive from that table, while D and trimming were established from the DNA sequence. For this sample there are fewer than 80,000 clones; roughly three quarters appear just once. 14% of the sample rests with the top ten.

One collaborating source in Seattle enrolled patients during active infection and followed them longitudinally through the course of disease. The collaborating institutions used their own protocols to collect whole blood in K2EDTA tubes. For TCRbeta analysis, collaborator samples were shipped as frozen whole blood, as isolated PBMCs, or as DNA extracted from either sample type. The clonotype originates from a man in his 60s with COVID-19, enrolled during active disease. Sequencing used peripheral blood. Recombination linked TRBV6-5 to TRBJ2-7; possibly the D gene is TRBD2, per 6 matching bases. The DNA is TGTGCCATCCCGGGGGAGAGCGAGCAGTACTTC. Its translation reads: CAIPGESEQYF.